This section outlines one TCR beta chain sequence together with its context. Its antigen is not yet known. Per-nucleotide qualities are absent, and no much larger clonotype sits a single base away. This record comes from a study of T cell repertoires in cytomegalovirus infection (dated by TCRdb to about 2019). At the level of the whole study: Peptide stimulations targeted recently identified HLA-C-restricted CMV epitopes, whose presentation resists viral immunomodulation, together with well-studied HLA-B-restricted epitopes. Because public TCR beta signatures pointed to carriage of CMV infection together with the matching HLA type, the HLA type of each donor mattered for the analysis. The paper as a whole reports these results and caveats: Carriers of CMV infection plus the relevant HLA type were discriminated by the cumulative frequency of public TCR beta family members in the study cohort and in an independent roughly 400-donor cohort. The ex vivo response was dominated by HLA-C-restricted CMV-specific TCR beta clonotypes, which also provided the single most frequent clonotype in two of eight donors.

TCRdb records Illumina HiSeq 1500 as the sequencer. The public reads were quality trimmed at Q25 with fastp and then assembled into clones with MiXCR by TCRdb, keeping productive beta chains. Identical CDR3 protein sequences are pooled into one entry, listed with their most common genes and DNA. The table for this sample lists about 920,000 distinct CDR3 sequences; roughly 30% of them were counted only once. More than 13% of the sample rests with the top ten. CDR1 and CDR2 are drawn from the germline V gene: KGHSH, LQKENI. The junction carries 12 bases between V and J, which are trimmed by 2 bases and 6 bases respectively. The CDR3 starts with the cysteine, ends with the phenylalanine, and has 14 residues. Only the CDR3 part of the read is kept: 42 bases, read in frame from the first base. In the paper's terms, the treatment or condition label means: in vitro stimulation with specific CMV peptide epitopes to enrich CMV-specific T cells.

The chain employs TRBV18 and TRBJ2-3, with TRBD2 tentatively as D gene (6 bases match). The sample in question was cultured CD8+ T cells from PBMCs, obtained from culture after CMV antigen stimulation. This TCR was recovered from a human donor in good health (CMV status not recorded). Some clones in this sample may be carry-over from other donors' samples. The CDR3 region has the sequence CASSPLDGSDTQYF. The nucleotides read TGTGCCAGCTCACCATTGGACGGGAGCGATACGCAGTATTTT.